These T cell receptor beta chains were read from a single sample in a study of CD8 T cells in Susac syndrome. TCRdb re-called the immunoSEQ multiplex PCR reads through MiXCR, storing one row per CDR3 protein. The sample yields approximately 46,000 distinct CDR3 sequences, around 92% seen once. The specimen sequenced was CD8+ T cells from PBMCs. These receptors originate from a human donor in good health. The CDR3 runs from the conserved cysteine through the conserved F or W. Fields, in order: clone size, J gene, V gene, D gene, CDR3 DNA, CDR3 protein. The D gene is left open where the match is weak. Size is omitted from some rows. Given values are once, few, many or a class for expanded clones.

- | TRBJ1-5 | TRBV29-1 | TRBD1 | TGCAGCGTCCAGGGGGACAGGCAGCCCCAGCATTTT | CSVQGDRQPQHF
- | TRBJ1-2 | TRBV9 | - | TGTGCCAGCAGCGAACCTTCTGGGGACTCGGCGGGTCGGGGCTACACCTTC | CASSEPSGDSAGRGYTF
- | TRBJ2-1 | TRBV12-3/TRBV12-4 | TRBD2 | TGTGCCAGCAGACCCCGGGTGCGGGAGGGGAGCAATGAGCAGTTCTTC | CASRPRVREGSNEQFF
once | TRBJ1-2 | TRBV21-1 | - | TGTGCCAGCTTCGCTTGGGGCCGGCATGGCTACACCTTC | CASFAWGRHGYTF
- | TRBJ2-1 | TRBV12-3/TRBV12-4 | TRBD1 | TGTGCCAGCAGTTCCACCGGGACAGGGTATGAGCAGTTCTTC | CASSSTGTGYEQFF
once | TRBJ2-7 | TRBV11-2 | TRBD2 | TGTGCCAGCAGCTTAAGATTTAGTGCGGCGGGAGGCACGTCAGACTACGAGCAGTACTTC | CASSLRFSAAGGTSDYEQYF
once | TRBJ2-2 | TRBV4-3 | TRBD2 | TGCGCCAGCAGCCAAGATCATCAGGGAGGGCGGATTGGGGAGCTGTTTTTT | CASSQDHQGGRIGELFF
- | TRBJ2-1 | TRBV9 | TRBD2 | TGTGCCAGCAGCGAATCCAAACTAGCGGGGTCCTACAATGAGCAGTTCTTC | CASSESKLAGSYNEQFF
- | TRBJ2-1 | TRBV21-1 | - | TGTGCCAGCAGCCAAGACCTAGCGGGGACCTCCTACAATGAGCAGTTCTTC | CASSQDLAGTSYNEQFF
- | TRBJ2-1 | TRBV7-6 | - | TGTGCCAGCAGCTTAGTAGGCGGATTATTGGCCTACAATGAGCAGTTCTTC | CASSLVGGLLAYNEQFF
- | TRBJ2-7 | TRBV29-1 | TRBD2 | TGCAGCGCCAGTACGGGAGGGCCGGACGAGCAGTACTTC | CSASTGGPDEQYF
- | TRBJ2-1 | TRBV20-1 | TRBD2 | TGCAGTGCTCGGGAGGGGAGCGGACTGTCCTACAATGAGCAGTTCTTC | CSAREGSGLSYNEQFF
once | TRBJ1-2 | TRBV3-1 | TRBD1 | TGTGCCAGCAGCCACGGGGAGGGGGCGTTCTATGGCTACACCTTC | CASSHGEGAFYGYTF
- | TRBJ2-3 | TRBV12-3/TRBV12-4 | - | TGTGCCAGCAGTTTCGACAGGAGCACAGATACGCAGTATTTT | CASSFDRSTDTQYF
- | TRBJ1-1 | TRBV2 | TRBD1 | TGTGCCAGCAGTACGCTACAGGGGACGAACACTGAAGCTTTCTTT | CASSTLQGTNTEAFF
- | TRBJ2-7 | TRBV7-9 | - | TGTGCCAGCAGCCCTGCGGGGCTAGCGTACTACGAGCAGTACTTC | CASSPAGLAYYEQYF
- | TRBJ1-1 | TRBV19 | - | TGTGCCAGTAGTATAACTCCAGGTGTGAACACTGAAGCTTTCTTT | CASSITPGVNTEAFF
- | TRBJ2-7 | TRBV18 | - | TGTGCCAGCTCACCAGACATCGGGGGTGTCGAGCAGTACTTC | CASSPDIGGVEQYF
- | TRBJ2-7 | TRBV29-1 | - | TGCAGCGTTGAAAGGCAGGGGTCACAGGGACCCTACGAGCAGTACTTC | CSVERQGSQGPYEQYF
- | TRBJ1-5 | TRBV19 | - | TGTGCCAGTAGTCGGTTCTCCGATCAGCCCCAGCATTTT | CASSRFSDQPQHF
- | TRBJ1-2 | TRBV19 | TRBD1 | TGTGCCAGTAGAGGAGACAGGGCCGCGGACTATGGCTACACCTTC | CASRGDRAADYGYTF
- | TRBJ1-2 | TRBV5-1 | - | TGCGCCAGCAGCCTCGGAAGAGGGTCCGGGTACTATGGCTACACCTTC | CASSLGRGSGYYGYTF
- | TRBJ2-5 | TRBV5-1 | - | TGCGCCAGCAGAAGACAAGAGACCCAGTACTTC | CASRRQETQYF